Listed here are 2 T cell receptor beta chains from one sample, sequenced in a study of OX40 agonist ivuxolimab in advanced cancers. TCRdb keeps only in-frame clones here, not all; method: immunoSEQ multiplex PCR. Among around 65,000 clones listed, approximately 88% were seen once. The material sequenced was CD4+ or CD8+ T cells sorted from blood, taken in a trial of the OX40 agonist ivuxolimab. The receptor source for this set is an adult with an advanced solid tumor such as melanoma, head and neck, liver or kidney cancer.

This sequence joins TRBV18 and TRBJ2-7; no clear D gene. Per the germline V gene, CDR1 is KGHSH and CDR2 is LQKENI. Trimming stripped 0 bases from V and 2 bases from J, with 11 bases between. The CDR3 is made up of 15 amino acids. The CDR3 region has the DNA TGTGCCAGCTCACCACCGGTTCACCAAACCTACGAGCAGTACTTC. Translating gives CASSPPVHQTYEQYF.

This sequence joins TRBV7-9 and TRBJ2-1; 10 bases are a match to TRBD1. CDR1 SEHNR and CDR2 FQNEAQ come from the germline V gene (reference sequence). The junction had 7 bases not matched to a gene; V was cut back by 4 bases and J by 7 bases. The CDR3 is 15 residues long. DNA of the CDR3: TGTGCCAGCAGCTACAGGACAGGGGGGAGGAATGAGCAGTTCTTC. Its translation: CASSYRTGGRNEQFF.